This TCR beta chain emerged from a study of CD8 T cells in ankylosing spondylitis (TCRdb year 2017). About the investigation overall: The study set out to find disease-linked TCR variants by profiling T cell receptor beta repertoires in ankylosing spondylitis patients and healthy donors. In total, the full study cohort was made up of 85 to 140 healthy donors and roughly 27 ankylosing spondylitis patients. Peripheral blood was sampled, and synovial fluid was also collected from ankylosing spondylitis patients.

Counted from cysteine to phenylalanine, this CDR3 has 17 amino acids. Of the read, only the CDR3 DNA is kept; its 51 bases are in frame from base 1. According to the germline V gene, CDR1 reads SGHAT and CDR2 reads FQNNGV. Trimming takes 1 base from V and 0 bases from J, and the germline ends sit 13 bases apart. This clonotype was observed at least ten times. No antigen is known for it. Per-nucleotide qualities are absent, and no much larger clonotype sits a single base away. For each ankylosing spondylitis patient, the synovial fluid sample was matched to a blood sample from that same patient. The research as a whole found: Blood from ankylosing spondylitis patients appeared to be characterized by a TCR beta motif made up of several highly homologous amino acid variants. In peripheral blood, the disease-linked clones were found at relatively low frequencies and had a CD8+ phenotype. Some of the motif variants had been reported before in the synovial fluid and blood of reactive arthritis patients, a finding that suggests common disease-initiation mechanisms. According to the report, matched synovial fluid samples from ankylosing spondylitis patients were significantly enriched for the disease-linked clones.

Sequencing used an Illumina HiSeq 2500. TCR beta libraries were prepared by quantitative 5'-RACE with molecular barcodes. In the authors' own workflow: Disease-linked TCR variants were identified with a new computational method built on a probabilistic model of VDJ rearrangement. The public reads were run again by TCRdb, first through fastp at Q25 and then through MiXCR, and only productive beta chains were kept. Every distinct CDR3 protein forms one entry, paired with its most common genes and DNA. It is TCRdb's table, rather than the study itself, that gives the V and J calls and clone size. This sample gives 120,000 to 150,000 distinct CDR3 sequences in total; roughly 8% of them show up just once. The ten largest clones add up to about 7.3% of the sample.

The sample was synovial fluid, either unsorted or a sorted T cell fraction (not recorded which). The V gene is TRBV11-2 and the J gene is TRBJ1-3, with the D segment identity uncertain. This sequence was found in a male donor with ankylosing spondylitis. The CDR3 protein: CASSLGGYRTSGNTIYF. DNA sequence: TGTGCCAGCAGCTTAGGAGGATACAGAACCTCTGGAAACACCATATATTTT.